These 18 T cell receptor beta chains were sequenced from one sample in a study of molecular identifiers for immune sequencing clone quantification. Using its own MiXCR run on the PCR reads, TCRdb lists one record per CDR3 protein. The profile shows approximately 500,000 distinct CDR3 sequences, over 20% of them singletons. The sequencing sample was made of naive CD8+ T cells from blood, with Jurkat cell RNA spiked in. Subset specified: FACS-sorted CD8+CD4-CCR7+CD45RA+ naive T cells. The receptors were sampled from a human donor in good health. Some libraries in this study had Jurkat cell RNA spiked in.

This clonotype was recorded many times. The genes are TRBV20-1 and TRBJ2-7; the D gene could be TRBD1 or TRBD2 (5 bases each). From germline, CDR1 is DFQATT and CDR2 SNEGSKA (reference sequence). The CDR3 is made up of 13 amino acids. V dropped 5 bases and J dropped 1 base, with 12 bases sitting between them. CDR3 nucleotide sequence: TGCAGTGCTGGGGACCCTGTTTCCTACGAGCAGTACTTC. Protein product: CSAGDPVSYEQYF.

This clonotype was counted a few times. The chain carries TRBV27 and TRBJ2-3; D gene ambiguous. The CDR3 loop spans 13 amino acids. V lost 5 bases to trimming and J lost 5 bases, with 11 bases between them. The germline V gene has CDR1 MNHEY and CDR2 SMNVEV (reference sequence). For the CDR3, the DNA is TGTGCCAGCAGTCTTTCCTCTCAAGATACGCAGTATTTT. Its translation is CASSLSSQDTQYF.

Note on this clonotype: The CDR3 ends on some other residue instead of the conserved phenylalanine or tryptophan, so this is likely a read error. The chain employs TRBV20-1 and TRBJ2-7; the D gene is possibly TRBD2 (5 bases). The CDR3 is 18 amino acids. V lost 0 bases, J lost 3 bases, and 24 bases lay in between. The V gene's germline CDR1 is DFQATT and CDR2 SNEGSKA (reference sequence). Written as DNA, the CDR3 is TGCAGTGCTAGAGACCCCCAGAGGGTTGTGGGTTCCAACTACGAGCAGTACTCC. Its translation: CSARDPQRVVGSNYEQYS.

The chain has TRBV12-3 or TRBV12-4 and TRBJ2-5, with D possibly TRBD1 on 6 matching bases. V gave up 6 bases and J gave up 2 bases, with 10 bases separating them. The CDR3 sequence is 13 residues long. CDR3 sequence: CASRMGQQETQYF. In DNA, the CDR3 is TGTGCCAGCAGGATGGGACAACAAGAGACCCAGTACTTC.

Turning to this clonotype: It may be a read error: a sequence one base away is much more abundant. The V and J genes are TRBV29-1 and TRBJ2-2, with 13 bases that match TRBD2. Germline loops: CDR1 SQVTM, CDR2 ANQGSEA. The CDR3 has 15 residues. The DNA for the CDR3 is TGCGGCGTAGTCACTAGCGGGAGGGCCCCCGGGGAGCTGTTTTTT. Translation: CGVVTSGRAPGELFF.

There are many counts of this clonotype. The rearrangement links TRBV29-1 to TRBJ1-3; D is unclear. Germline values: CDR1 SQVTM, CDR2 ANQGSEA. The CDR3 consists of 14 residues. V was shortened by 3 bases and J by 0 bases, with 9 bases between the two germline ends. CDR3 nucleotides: TGCAGCGTTGAGGGCAGACGCTCTGGAAACACCATATATTTT. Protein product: CSVEGRRSGNTIYF. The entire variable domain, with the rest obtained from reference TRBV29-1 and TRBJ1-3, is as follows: SAVISQKPSRDICQRGTSLTIQCQVDSQVTMMFWYRQQPGQSLTLIATANQGSEATYESGFVIDKFPISRPNLTFSTLTVSNMSPEDSSIYLCSVEGRRSGNTIYFGEGSWLTVV.

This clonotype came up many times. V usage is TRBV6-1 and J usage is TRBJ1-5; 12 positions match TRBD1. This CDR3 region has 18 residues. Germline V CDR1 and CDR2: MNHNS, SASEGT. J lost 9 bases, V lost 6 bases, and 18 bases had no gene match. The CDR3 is CASRESAGQGAEVWPQHF. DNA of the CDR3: TGTGCCAGCAGAGAGTCGGCGGGACAGGGGGCAGAGGTCTGGCCCCAGCATTTT.

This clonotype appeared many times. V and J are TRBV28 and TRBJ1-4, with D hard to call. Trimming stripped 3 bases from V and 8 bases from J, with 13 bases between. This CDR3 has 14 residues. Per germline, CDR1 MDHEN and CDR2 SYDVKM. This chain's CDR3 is CASSFRASTEKLFF. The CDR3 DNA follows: TGTGCCAGCAGTTTCCGGGCCAGTACCGAAAAACTGTTTTTT.

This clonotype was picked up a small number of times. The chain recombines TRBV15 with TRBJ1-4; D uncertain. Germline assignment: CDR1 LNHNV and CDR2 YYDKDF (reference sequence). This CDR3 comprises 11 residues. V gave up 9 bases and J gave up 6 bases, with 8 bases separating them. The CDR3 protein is CATRADEKLFF. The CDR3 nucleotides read TGTGCCACTCGAGCGGATGAAAAACTGTTTTTT.

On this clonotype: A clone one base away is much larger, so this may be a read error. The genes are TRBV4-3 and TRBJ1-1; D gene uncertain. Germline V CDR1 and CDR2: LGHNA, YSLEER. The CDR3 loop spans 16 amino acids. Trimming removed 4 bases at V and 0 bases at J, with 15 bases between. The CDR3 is CASSPTRMAMNTEAFF. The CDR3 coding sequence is TGCGCCAGCAGCCCTACCCGGATGGCCATGAACACTGAAGCTTTCTTT.

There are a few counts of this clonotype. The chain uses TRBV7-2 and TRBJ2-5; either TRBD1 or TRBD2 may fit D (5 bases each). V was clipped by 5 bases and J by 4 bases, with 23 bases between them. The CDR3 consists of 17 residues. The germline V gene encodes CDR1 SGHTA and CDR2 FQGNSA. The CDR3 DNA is TGTGCCAGCAGCCGTACGCATAGGGGTGAGGGCCGAGAGACCCAGTACTTC. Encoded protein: CASSRTHRGEGRETQYF. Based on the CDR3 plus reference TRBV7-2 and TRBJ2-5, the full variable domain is GAGVSQSPSNKVTEKGKDVELRCDPISGHTALYWYRQSLGQGLEFLIYFQGNSAPDKSGLPSDRFSAERTGGSVSTLTIQRTQQEDSAVYLCASSRTHRGEGRETQYFGPGTRLLVL.

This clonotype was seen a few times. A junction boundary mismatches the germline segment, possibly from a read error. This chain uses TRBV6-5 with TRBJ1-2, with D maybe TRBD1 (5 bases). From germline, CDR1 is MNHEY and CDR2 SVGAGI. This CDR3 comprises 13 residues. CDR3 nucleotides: TGTGCCAGCAGTTACAGGGGAGGATATGGCTACGCCTTC. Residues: CASSYRGGYGYAF.

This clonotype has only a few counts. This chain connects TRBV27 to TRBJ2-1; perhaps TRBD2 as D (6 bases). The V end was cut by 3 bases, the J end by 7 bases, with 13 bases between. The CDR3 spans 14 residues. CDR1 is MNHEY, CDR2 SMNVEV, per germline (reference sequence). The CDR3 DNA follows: TGTGCCAGCAGTTTCGGGGGATCAGGAAATGAGCAGTTCTTC. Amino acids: CASSFGGSGNEQFF.

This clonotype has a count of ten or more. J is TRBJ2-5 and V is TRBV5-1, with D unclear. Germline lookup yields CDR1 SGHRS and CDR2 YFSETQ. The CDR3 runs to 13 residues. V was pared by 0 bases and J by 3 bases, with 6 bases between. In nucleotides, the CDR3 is TGCGCCAGCAGCTTGGAGTCTGAAGAGACCCAGTACTTC. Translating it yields CASSLESEETQYF.

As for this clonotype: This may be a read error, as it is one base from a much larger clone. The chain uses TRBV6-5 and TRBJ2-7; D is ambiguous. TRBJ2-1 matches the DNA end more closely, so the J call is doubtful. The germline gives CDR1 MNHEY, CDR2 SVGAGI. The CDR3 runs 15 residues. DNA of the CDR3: TGTGCCAGCAGTTCCAGCCCGACTGAATACCACGAGCAGTTCTTC. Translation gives CASSSSPTEYHEQFF.

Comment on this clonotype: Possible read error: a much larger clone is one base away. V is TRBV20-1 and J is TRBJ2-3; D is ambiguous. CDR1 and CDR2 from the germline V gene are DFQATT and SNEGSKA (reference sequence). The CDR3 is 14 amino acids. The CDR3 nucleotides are TGCAGTGCTAGAGACAGCTCTGGCACAGATACGCAGTGTTTT. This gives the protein CSARDSSGTDTQCF.

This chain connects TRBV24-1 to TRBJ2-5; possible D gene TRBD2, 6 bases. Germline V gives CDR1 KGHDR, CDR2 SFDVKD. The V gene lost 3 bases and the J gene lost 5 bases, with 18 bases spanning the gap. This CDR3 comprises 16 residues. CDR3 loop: CATSDVTRDPFETQYF. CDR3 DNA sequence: TGTGCCACCAGTGATGTGACGCGGGACCCCTTTGAGACCCAGTACTTC.

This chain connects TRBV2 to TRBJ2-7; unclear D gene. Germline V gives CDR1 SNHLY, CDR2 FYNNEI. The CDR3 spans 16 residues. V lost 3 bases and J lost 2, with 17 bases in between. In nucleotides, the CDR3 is TGTGCCAGCAGTGAGGGGTCCCAGGAGAGGCCCTACGAGCAGTACTTC. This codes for CASSEGSQERPYEQYF.